This T cell receptor (beta chain) was sequenced in a study of blood T cell repertoires in COVID-19. In the study overall: T cells, B-cell-depleted T cells, or PBMCs supplied cDNA or gDNA.

This clone was detected once. The CDR3 loop spans 15 amino acids. The germline V gene has CDR1 MGHRA and CDR2 YSYEKL. J was trimmed by 2 bases and V by 2 bases; bases with no gene match: 2. The repertoire was sequenced with immunoSEQ multiplex PCR; TCRdb's copy has only in-frame clones and lacks some. This table has 100,000 to 110,000 clones, around four fifths appearing once. The chain combines TRBV4-1 with TRBJ2-3; TRBD2 agrees at 9 bases. This clonotype was obtained from a middle-aged man with active or convalescent COVID-19. Sequenced input: peripheral blood. The CDR3 coding sequence is TGCGCCAGCAGCCAACTAGCGGGGTCCACAGATACGCAGTATTTT. The encoded protein is CASSQLAGSTDTQYF.